Listed below are T cell receptor beta chains from one sample, sequenced in a study of blood T cell repertoires in COVID-19. The repertoire was sequenced with immunoSEQ multiplex PCR; TCRdb's copy has only in-frame clones and lacks some. There are about 100,000 clones in the sample; around 85% occur only once, and 10% to 15% lies in the top ten. Sequencing was performed on peripheral blood. The receptor set was obtained from a man between 50 and 59 years old with active or convalescent COVID-19. The CDR3 runs from the conserved cysteine through the conserved F or W. Each record gives: J gene, V gene, D gene, clone size, CDR3 DNA, CDR3 protein. A D gene is named only where the DNA matches it firmly. Expanded clones get a size class; other rows say once, few or many, or leave the size out.

TRBJ2-4 | TRBV19 | - | - | TGTGCCAGTAGTATACAGAACACAGGGATCGGAGCCAAAAACATTCAGTACTTC | CASSIQNTGIGAKNIQYF
TRBJ2-2 | TRBV29-1 | - | - | TGCAGCGGGGAGGAGGGAGCAAACACCGGGGAGCTGTTTTTT | CSGEEGANTGELFF
TRBJ1-1 | TRBV10-3 | - | - | TGTGCCATCAGTGAGTCCGGACAAGAGAACACTGAAGCTTTCTTT | CAISESGQENTEAFF
TRBJ1-1 | TRBV2 | TRBD1 | once | TGTGCCAGCAGTTTAACAGGGGGCAACACTGAAGCTTTCTTT | CASSLTGGNTEAFF
TRBJ1-2 | TRBV7-9 | - | - | TGTGCCAGCAGCTCCGACGCGGGACCTAAGGATGGCTACACCTTC | CASSSDAGPKDGYTF
TRBJ2-7 | TRBV19 | - | - | TGTGCCAGTAGTGCAATTTATTACAGGGCCTACGAGCAGTACTTC | CASSAIYYRAYEQYF
TRBJ2-7 | TRBV19 | TRBD1 | - | TGTGCCAGTAGTCAGGACAGGGGCCCCTACGAGCAGTACTTC | CASSQDRGPYEQYF
TRBJ2-7 | TRBV4-1 | - | - | TGCGCCAGCAGCCACCTCCGAACCCGGACAGTTGAGTCCTACGAGCAGTACTTC | CASSHLRTRTVESYEQYF
TRBJ2-7 | TRBV25-1 | - | - | TGTGCCAGCCTAAGAGCAGGGAAAGAATACGAGCAGTACTTC | CASLRAGKEYEQYF
TRBJ2-7 | TRBV5-4 | - | - | TGTGCCAGCAAGAGCGGATTCGAGAAAGAGCAGTACTTC | CASKSGFEKEQYF
TRBJ1-5 | TRBV5-1 | - | - | TGCGCCAGCAGCTTGGATGGAGGGAATCAGCCCCAGCATTTT | CASSLDGGNQPQHF
TRBJ2-1 | TRBV5-1 | - | - | TGCGCCAGCAGCTTGGAGCCAGAGGCTGAGCAGTTCTTC | CASSLEPEAEQFF
TRBJ2-7 | TRBV5-8 | TRBD2 | few | TGTGCCAGCAGGTATAGGACTAGCGACTCCTACGAGCAGTACTTC | CASRYRTSDSYEQYF
TRBJ2-7 | TRBV29-1 | TRBD2 | - | TGCAGCGTTGAAGATCTGTCTAGCGGGAGGACTGAGCAGTACTTC | CSVEDLSSGRTEQYF
TRBJ1-4 | TRBV6-1 | TRBD1 | - | TGTGCCAGCAGTGCGATCCGACAGGGATCTTTCGAAAAACTGTTTTTT | CASSAIRQGSFEKLFF
TRBJ2-1 | TRBV5-8 | TRBD1 | once | TGTGCCAGCAGCTTGGAAGGGGGCAGGAATGAGCAGTTCTTC | CASSLEGGRNEQFF
TRBJ2-5 | TRBV29-1 | TRBD1 | - | TGCAGCGTCCGGACAGGATTCCGTGCAGAGACCCAGTACTTC | CSVRTGFRAETQYF
TRBJ2-3 | TRBV5-4 | TRBD2 | once | TGTGCCAGCAGCTTGGCTAGCGGGACCACAGATACGCAGTATTTT | CASSLASGTTDTQYF
TRBJ2-2 | TRBV5-1 | - | - | TGCGCCAGCAGCTTGGGAGGCGGGGAGCTGTTTTTT | CASSLGGGELFF
TRBJ2-3 | TRBV29-1 | - | - | TGCAGCGTCAATAGGGGGAGCACAGATACGCAGTATTTT | CSVNRGSTDTQYF
TRBJ2-3 | TRBV7-8 | - | - | TGTGCCAGCAGCTCAACCCTCAGAGGGGATACGCAGTATTTT | CASSSTLRGDTQYF
TRBJ2-5 | TRBV3-1/TRBV3-2 | TRBD2 | - | TGTGCCAGCAGCCCACCGGGGGGGATGTCGGAGACCCAGTACTTC | CASSPPGGMSETQYF